The subject of this entry is one T cell receptor beta chain. The data stem from a study of T-cell memory formation after mild COVID-19. TCRdb re-analysed the 5' RACE reads in MiXCR, keeping a single row per CDR3 protein. Here the sample spans 200,000 to 300,000 distinct CDR3 sequences, 15% to 20% being singletons. CDR3 length: 16 amino acids. V lost 0 bases and J 8 bases, leaving 18 bases between the germline ends. The V gene's germline CDR1 is LGHNA and CDR2 YSLEER. Sample: PBMCs or a T cell subset sorted from them (not recorded which). The origin of this receptor is a man aged 18 to 30 who had mild COVID-19 (a few samples of this study predate the infection). Cell type and time point are not known. The chain carries TRBV4-3 and TRBJ2-3; D remains unclear. The CDR3 bases are TGCGCCAGCAGCCAAGAGGCCGAGTCCGGCTGGAGTACGCAGTATTTT. It codes for CASSQEAESGWSTQYF.